Described below is a single TCR beta chain sequence and its context. Its antigen is still unknown. Amplification of TCR beta CDR3 regions was performed using RNA transcripts as template. TCR CDR3 underwent first-round RT-PCR with the HTBI primer set. TCRdb used MiXCR to reprocess the multiplex PCR reads, holding one entry per CDR3 protein. Counted here are approximately 420,000 distinct CDR3 sequences, under 15% occurring once; the ten biggest clones make up approximately 30%. Patients aged 18 to 65 had newly diagnosed hyperthyroidism of under 2 months' duration. V lost 7 bases and J lost 1, with 4 bases in between. The V gene's germline CDR1 is MNHEY and CDR2 SVGEGT. The length of the CDR3 is 11 residues. The data originate from a study of T cells in Graves' hyperthyroidism and ophthalmopathy. The study, taken as a whole, reports: Blood also carried most thyroid clonotypes expanded above 0.001.

The clonotype originates from a woman aged 25 to 39 with Graves' hyperthyroidism. V gene TRBV6-2 or TRBV6-3 combines with J gene TRBJ1-1; D unclear. The specimen sequenced was blood. The CDR3 loop is CASKKNTEAFF. CDR3 coding DNA: TGTGCCAGCAAAAAGAACACTGAAGCTTTCTTT.